This entry lists 22 T cell receptor beta chains sequenced from one sample in a study of T cell repertoires in cytomegalovirus infection. One entry per CDR3 protein results from TCRdb running MiXCR on the reads. Of some 120,000 distinct CDR3 sequences in the sample, approximately 30% are singletons; the top ten hold roughly 53%. Antigens for these TCRs are unknown. The specimen comprised CD8+ T cells from cultured PBMCs, sampled from culture after CMV antigen stimulation. The source of these receptors is a human donor in good health (CMV status not recorded). Some clones in this sample may be carry-over from other donors' samples.

This clonotype was found a few times. The J gene is TRBJ1-1, the V gene TRBV12-3 or TRBV12-4; D call uncertain. Trimming cost V 4 bases and J 1 base, with 13 bases left between them. The CDR3 runs 15 residues. DNA for the CDR3: TGTGCCAGCAGTTCCCCCCCGGGCCCGAACACTGAAGCTTTCTTT. Its translation: CASSSPPGPNTEAFF.

This clonotype was picked up a small number of times. This chain joins TRBV7-9 and TRBJ1-2, with TRBD1 identical over 7 bases. Per the germline V gene, CDR1 is SEHNR and CDR2 is FQNEAQ (reference sequence). With V trimmed by 5 bases and J by 6 bases, 12 bases remained unmatched. The CDR3 consists of 15 residues. The CDR3 loop is CASSPIDRAFNGYTF. The CDR3 DNA reads as TGTGCCAGCAGCCCGATCGACAGGGCCTTTAATGGCTACACCTTC.

The rearrangement joins TRBV4-1 to TRBJ2-7, with 7 bases fitting TRBD1. The germline V gene encodes CDR1 MGHRA and CDR2 YSYEKL. Trimming removed 0 bases from V and 3 bases from J; junction bases left unmatched: 8. This CDR3 has 16 amino acids. The CDR3 DNA follows: TGCGCCAGCAGCCAAGATAAGGGGACAGCCAGCTACGAGCAGTACTTC. This translates into CASSQDKGTASYEQYF.

The table lists this clonotype with a few counts. This sequence joins TRBV7-9 and TRBJ1-3, with 11 bases aligning to TRBD1. The CDR3 loop spans 16 amino acids. The germline gives CDR1 SEHNR, CDR2 FQNEAQ (reference sequence). With 5 bases clipped from V and 7 bases from J, the junction kept 10 bases outside the gene matches. CDR3 region: CASSRTGTGGLNTIYF. The CDR3 DNA sequence: TGTGCCAGCAGCCGGACCGGGACAGGGGGGCTCAACACCATATATTTT.

This chain uses TRBV20-1 with TRBJ2-7; possible D gene TRBD1, 7 bases. Germline V gene data show CDR1 as DFQATT and CDR2 as SNEGSKA (reference sequence). V lost 4 bases and J lost 4, with 14 bases in between. This CDR3 contains 13 residues. CDR3 bases: TGCAGTGCTATTGCGACAGGGAGGTACGAGCAGTACTTC. Translating gives CSAIATGRYEQYF.

This clonotype was detected only a few times. The V call is TRBV13, the J call TRBJ1-2, with D possibly being TRBD1 (5 bases). Germline CDR1 is PRHDT and CDR2 is FYEKMQ (reference sequence). This CDR3 contains 14 residues. Trimming removed 4 bases from V and 8 bases from J, with 17 bases in between. The CDR3 sequence: CASSYWDVREGYTF. Written as DNA, the CDR3 is TGTGCCAGCAGCTATTGGGACGTCCGGGAAGGCTACACCTTC.

This clonotype was counted at least ten times. The chain links TRBV28 to TRBJ2-6; D not resolved. CDR3 size: 15 residues. V was pared by 4 bases and J by 2 bases, with 9 bases between. Looked up from germline, CDR1 is MDHEN and CDR2 is SYDVKM. In nucleotides, the CDR3 is TGTGCCAGCAGTTCTTATACAACTGGGGCCAACGTCCTGACTTTC. Translation: CASSSYTTGANVLTF. The whole variable domain, filled in from reference TRBV28 and TRBJ2-6, reads DVKVTQSSRYLVKRTGEKVFLECVQDMDHENMFWYRQDPGLGLRLIYFSYDVKMKEKGDIPEGYSVSREKKERFSLILESASTNQTSMYLCASSSYTTGANVLTFGAGSRLTVL.

This clonotype occurred many times. The gene calls are TRBV24-1 and TRBJ2-7, with D maybe TRBD2 (5 bases). V was cut by 3 bases and J by 6 bases, with 5 bases left in between. CDR1 and CDR2 (germline): KGHDR, SFDVKD. The CDR3 consists of 11 residues. The CDR3 coding sequence is TGTGCCACCAGTGATGGGAGCGAGCAGTACTTC. Its translation is CATSDGSEQYF.

The V gene is TRBV11-2, the J gene TRBJ2-1; either TRBD1 or TRBD2 may supply D (5 bases each). Between the trimmed V and J ends, which lost 1 base and 3 bases, there was a span of 16 bases. The CDR3 is 17 amino acids. The germline V gene encodes CDR1 SGHAT and CDR2 FQNNGV. CDR3 in DNA: TGTGCCAGCAGCTTAGGGGCAGGGACCATAATCTACAATGAGCAGTTCTTC. Protein sequence: CASSLGAGTIIYNEQFF.

A few counts support this clonotype. The V call is TRBV27, the J call TRBJ2-2; 7 bases are shared with TRBD1. The germline gives CDR1 MNHEY, CDR2 SMNVEV (reference sequence). The CDR3 sequence is 13 residues long. Trimming at V came to 4 bases and at J to 6 bases, leaving 2 bases not matched to a gene. As DNA, the CDR3 is TGTGCCAGCAGTTCTAGGGGGCCCGGGGAGCTGTTTTTT. Translation gives CASSSRGPGELFF.

The chain couples TRBV4-1 to TRBJ2-1, with TRBD2 matching 14 bases. The CDR3 consists of 16 residues. The junction had 4 bases not matched to a gene; V was cut back by 3 bases and J by 6 bases. CDR1 and CDR2 (germline): MGHRA, YSYEKL. DNA for the CDR3: TGCGCCAGCAGCCAGACTAGCGGGGGGGCATTCAATGAGCAGTTCTTC. This gives the protein CASSQTSGGAFNEQFF.

The sample holds a few counts of this clonotype. The rearrangement links TRBV6-2 or TRBV6-3 to TRBJ2-7; D is perhaps TRBD1 (6 bases). The CDR3 contains 14 residues. The germline gives CDR1 MNHEY, CDR2 SVGEGT. V lost 2 bases and J lost 0, with 8 bases in between. The CDR3 DNA is TGTGCCAGCAGTTACAGGGGGTACTCCTACGAGCAGTACTTC. It encodes CASSYRGYSYEQYF.

The rearrangement uses TRBV28 and TRBJ1-2, with 7 bases matching TRBD1. CDR1 is MDHEN and CDR2 is SYDVKM in the germline V gene. This CDR3 is 14 amino acids long. The V and J ends lost 3 bases and 7 bases, in that order; junction bases with no gene match: 8. This chain's CDR3 is CASSFVNRGPGYTF. CDR3 nucleotides: TGTGCCAGCAGTTTCGTAAACAGGGGTCCTGGCTACACCTTC.

This clonotype occurred a few times. The chain links TRBV28 to TRBJ2-5; the D gene could be TRBD1 or TRBD2 (6 bases each). The V gene lost 2 bases and the J gene lost 0 bases, with 10 bases spanning the gap. CDR1 is MDHEN and CDR2 is SYDVKM in the germline V gene. This CDR3 has 15 amino acids. CDR3 protein: CASSLRGRYQETQYF. In DNA form, the CDR3 reads TGTGCCAGCAGTTTAAGGGGGAGGTACCAAGAGACCCAGTACTTC.

The genes are TRBV9 and TRBJ1-2; TRBD1 might be the D (5 bases). Trimming cost V 3 bases and J 4 bases, with 13 bases left between them. CDR1 and CDR2 from the germline V gene are SGDLS and YYNGEE. This CDR3 comprises 14 residues. DNA for the CDR3: TGTGCCAGCAGCGGAGAGGGGACCCGCTATGGCTACACCTTC. Its translation is CASSGEGTRYGYTF.

V gene TRBV4-1 combines with J gene TRBJ2-1; TRBD1 aligns across 7 bases. This CDR3 is built from 16 residues. Germline values: CDR1 MGHRA, CDR2 YSYEKL. V shed 4 bases, J shed 4 bases, and the junction held 10 bases outside the gene matches. DNA for the CDR3: TGCGCCAGCAGCCCCACAAACAGGGGTGGGTACAATGAGCAGTTCTTC. Its protein is CASSPTNRGGYNEQFF.

The sample holds one count of this clonotype. The chain links TRBV15 to TRBJ1-3, with D tentatively TRBD1 (5 bases). The V gene's germline CDR1 is LNHNV and CDR2 YYDKDF (reference sequence). CDR3 length: 15 amino acids. V lost 1 base and J 2 bases, leaving 9 bases between the germline ends. CDR3 coding DNA: TGTGCCACCAGCAGAGGCAGGGCCACTGGAAACACCATATATTTT. Its protein is CATSRGRATGNTIYF. Based on the CDR3 plus reference TRBV15 and TRBJ1-3, the full variable domain is DAMVIQNPRYQVTQFGKPVTLSCSQTLNHNVMYWYQQKSSQAPKLLFHYYDKDFNNEADTPDNFQSRRPNTSFCFLDIRSPGLGDTAMYLCATSRGRATGNTIYFGEGSWLTVV.

The V and J genes are TRBV14 and TRBJ2-5; D is undetermined. CDR1 SGHDN and CDR2 FVKESK come from the germline V gene. V lost 3 bases and J 5 bases, leaving 7 bases between the germline ends. The CDR3 extends over 12 amino acids. The CDR3 nucleotides read TGTGCCAGCAGCCAGTTTTCGGAGACCCAGTACTTC. Protein product: CASSQFSETQYF.

V is TRBV7-8 and J is TRBJ2-3; D not certain. CDR1 is SGHVS and CDR2 is FQNEAQ in the germline V gene. The CDR3 runs 14 residues. Trimming stripped 10 bases from V and 2 bases from J, with 16 bases between. Here the CDR3 DNA reads TGTGCCACAGACCGGCTAGTCTCCACAGATACGCAGTATTTT. Translating it yields CATDRLVSTDTQYF.

V and J are TRBV27 and TRBJ1-1; TRBD1 matches at 7 bases. Germline CDR1 reads MNHEY; CDR2 reads SMNVEV (reference sequence). There are 15 residues in the CDR3. Losses at the gene ends were 5 bases for V and 2 bases for J; bases not matched to a gene: 8. CDR3 loop: CASSPRTGINTEAFF. The DNA of the CDR3 is TGTGCCAGCAGTCCAAGGACAGGCATAAACACTGAAGCTTTCTTT.

The chain recombines TRBV19 with TRBJ2-1; 9 bases are a match to TRBD1. CDR3 length equals 18 residues. CDR1 and CDR2 from the germline V gene are LNHDA and SQIVND (reference sequence). Germline trimming cut 6 bases from V and 6 bases from J; bases unmatched to any gene: 18. The CDR3 nucleotides are TGTGCCAGTAGCGTCACAGGGGGCTCTTTCTTTGAGGGCAATGAGCAGTTCTTC. It codes for CASSVTGGSFFEGNEQFF.

This clonotype was seen more than once but under ten times. The chain recombines TRBV9 with TRBJ2-2, with D possibly TRBD1 on 5 matching bases. V lost 0 bases and J lost 3, with 12 bases in between. Looked up from germline, CDR1 is SGDLS and CDR2 is YYNGEE. The CDR3 runs to 16 residues. The DNA of the CDR3 is TGTGCCAGCAGCGTAGAAAGAGCCAGGGACACCGGGGAGCTGTTTTTT. It translates to CASSVERARDTGELFF.